Listed here is a single T cell receptor (beta chain). The target antigen is unknown. The study ran its PCR with 60 Vbeta and 13 Jbeta primers. Profiling relied on immunoSEQ multiplex PCR, and the TCRdb table lists in-frame clones only, not all of them. Of 190,000 or so clones in the sample, under 85% were seen once. The sample comes from a study of cytomegalovirus exposure and HLA in healthy donors. This CDR3 has 14 amino acids. V was clipped by 7 bases and J by 3 bases, with 13 bases between them. The germline CDR1 and CDR2 sequences are MNHEY and SMNVEV (reference sequence). General study points: Roughly even sequencing depth across donors was the assumption behind the presence/absence analyses. When a later analysis compared HLA-associated TCR beta chains with equally common others, the HLA-associated chains turned out to be more clonally expanded and to have lower generation probabilities.

This rearrangement joins TRBV27 to TRBJ1-3, with D unclear. Sequencing was done on a sample of PBMCs. The clonotype was recovered from a man aged 50-59 years in good health and CMV-seronegative. The CDR3 DNA follows: TGTGCCAGCAAGCGGGTGACCGGTGGAAACACCATATATTTT. Its translation is CASKRVTGGNTIYF.